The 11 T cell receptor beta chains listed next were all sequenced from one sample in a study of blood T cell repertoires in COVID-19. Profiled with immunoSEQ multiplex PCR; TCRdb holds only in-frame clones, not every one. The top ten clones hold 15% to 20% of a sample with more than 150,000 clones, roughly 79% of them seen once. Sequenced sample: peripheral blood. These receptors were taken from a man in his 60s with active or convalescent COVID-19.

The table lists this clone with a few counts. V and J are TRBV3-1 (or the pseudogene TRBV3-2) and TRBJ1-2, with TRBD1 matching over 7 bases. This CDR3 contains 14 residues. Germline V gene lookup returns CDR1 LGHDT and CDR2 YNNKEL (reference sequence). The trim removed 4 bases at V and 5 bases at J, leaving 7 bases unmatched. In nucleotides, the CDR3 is TGTGCCAGCAGCCCAACCGGGACAGTATATGGCTACACCTTC. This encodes CASSPTGTVYGYTF.

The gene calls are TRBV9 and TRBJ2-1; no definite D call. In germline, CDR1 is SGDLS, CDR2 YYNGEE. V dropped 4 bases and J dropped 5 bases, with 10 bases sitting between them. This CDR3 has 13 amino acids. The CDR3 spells CASSPSVNNEQFF. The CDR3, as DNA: TGTGCCAGCAGCCCGAGCGTGAACAATGAGCAGTTCTTC.

The CDR3 nucleotides are TGCGCCAGCAGCTTACTCCCGAAAGGGGATGAGCAGTTCTTC. Its protein product is CASSLLPKGDEQFF. The rearrangement joins TRBV5-1 to TRBJ2-1; perhaps TRBD1 as D (5 bases). Per the germline V gene, CDR1 is SGHRS and CDR2 is YFSETQ. Trimming pared 2 bases from V and 8 bases from J, leaving 14 bases between. The CDR3 length is 14 residues.

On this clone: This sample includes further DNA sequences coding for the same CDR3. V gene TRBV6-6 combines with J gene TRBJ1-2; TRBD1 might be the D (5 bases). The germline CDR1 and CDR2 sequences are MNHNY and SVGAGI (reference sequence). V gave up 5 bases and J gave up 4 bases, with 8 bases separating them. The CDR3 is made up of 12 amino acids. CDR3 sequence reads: CASSTDSYGYTF. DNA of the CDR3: TGTGCCAGCAGTACTGACAGCTATGGCTACACCTTC.

CDR3 loop: CASSPRLDRGYEQYF. The CDR3 nucleotides read TGTGCCAGCAGCCCCCGATTGGACAGAGGCTACGAGCAGTACTTC. This chain connects TRBV3-1 (or the pseudogene TRBV3-2) to TRBJ2-7; a possible D gene is TRBD1 (6 bases). The CDR3 is 15 residues long. Germline V gene data show CDR1 as LGHDT and CDR2 as YNNKEL (reference sequence). V dropped 4 bases and J dropped 3 bases, with 16 bases sitting between them.

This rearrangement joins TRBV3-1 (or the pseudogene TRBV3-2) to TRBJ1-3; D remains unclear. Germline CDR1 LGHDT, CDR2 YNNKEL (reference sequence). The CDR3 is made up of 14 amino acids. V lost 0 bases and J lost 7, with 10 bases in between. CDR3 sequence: CASSQEQFRNTIYF. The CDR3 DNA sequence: TGTGCCAGCAGCCAAGAACAGTTTCGGAACACCATATATTTT.

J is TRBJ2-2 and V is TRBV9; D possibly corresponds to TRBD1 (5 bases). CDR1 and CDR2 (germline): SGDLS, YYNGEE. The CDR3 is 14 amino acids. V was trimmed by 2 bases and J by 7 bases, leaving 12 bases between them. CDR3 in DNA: TGTGCCAGCAGCGTCATAGCTAGGGGCGGGGAGCTGTTTTTT. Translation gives CASSVIARGGELFF.

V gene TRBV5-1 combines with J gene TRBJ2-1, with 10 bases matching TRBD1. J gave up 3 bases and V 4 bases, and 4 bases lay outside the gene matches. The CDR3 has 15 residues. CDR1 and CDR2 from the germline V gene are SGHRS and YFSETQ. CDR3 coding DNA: TGCGCCAGCAGCCCGGGACAGGGGCTCTACAATGAGCAGTTCTTC. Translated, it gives CASSPGQGLYNEQFF.

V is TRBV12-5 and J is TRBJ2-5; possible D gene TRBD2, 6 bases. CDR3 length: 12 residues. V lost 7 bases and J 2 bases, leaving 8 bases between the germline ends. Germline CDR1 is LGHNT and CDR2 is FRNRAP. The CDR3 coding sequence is TGTGCTAGTGCCGCGGGGCAAGAGACCCAGTACTTC. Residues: CASAAGQETQYF.

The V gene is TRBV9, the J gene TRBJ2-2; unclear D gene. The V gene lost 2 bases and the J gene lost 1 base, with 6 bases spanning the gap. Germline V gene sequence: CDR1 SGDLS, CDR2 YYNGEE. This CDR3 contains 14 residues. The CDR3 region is CASSVYLNTGELFF. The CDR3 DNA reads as TGTGCCAGCAGCGTCTACCTGAACACCGGGGAGCTGTTTTTT.

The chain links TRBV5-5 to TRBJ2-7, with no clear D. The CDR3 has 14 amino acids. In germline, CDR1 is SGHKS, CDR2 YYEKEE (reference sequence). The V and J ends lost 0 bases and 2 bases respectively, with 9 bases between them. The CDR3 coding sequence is TGTGCCAGCAGCTTGGGGGCAGGAACCTACGAGCAGTACTTC. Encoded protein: CASSLGAGTYEQYF. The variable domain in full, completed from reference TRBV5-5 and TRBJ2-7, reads DAGVTQSPTHLIKTRGQQVTLRCSPISGHKSVSWYQQVLGQGPQFIFQYYEKEERGRGNFPDRFSARQFPNYSSELNVNALLLGDSALYLCASSLGAGTYEQYFGPGTRLTVT.